This is a list of T cell receptor beta chains from one sample in a study of OX40 agonist ivuxolimab in advanced cancers. Profiling relied on immunoSEQ multiplex PCR, and the TCRdb table lists in-frame clones only, not all of them. The top ten hold 1% to 1.5% of the sample, which has about 61,000 clones, about 86% seen once. This specimen consisted of CD4+ or CD8+ T cells sorted from blood, obtained in a trial of the OX40 agonist ivuxolimab. The origin of the receptors is an adult with an advanced solid tumor such as melanoma, head and neck, liver or kidney cancer. Each CDR3 is given with its conserved first and last residue. Each record gives: D gene, clone size, J gene, V gene, CDR3 protein, CDR3 DNA. A D gene is named only where the DNA matches it firmly. Some rows mark clone size as missing; the rest say once, few, many or name a class of expanded clone.

D: TRBD1; size: NA; J: TRBJ1-2; V: TRBV10-3; CDR3: CAISESGPGGGYGYTF; DNA: TGTGCCATCAGTGAGTCAGGACCAGGGGGAGGCTATGGCTACACCTTC
D: TRBD2; size: NA; J: TRBJ2-3; V: TRBV7-2; CDR3: CASSISGGATDTQYF; DNA: TGTGCCAGCAGCATTAGCGGGGGGGCCACAGATACGCAGTATTTT
D: TRBD2; size: NA; J: TRBJ2-3; V: TRBV19; CDR3: CASSPAGARNTQYF; DNA: TGTGCCAGTAGTCCAGCGGGGGCCCGAAATACGCAGTATTTT
D: NA; size: NA; J: TRBJ2-3; V: TRBV2; CDR3: CASSEGHFTDTQYF; DNA: TGTGCCAGCAGTGAGGGCCATTTCACAGATACGCAGTATTTT
D: TRBD1; size: NA; J: TRBJ2-1; V: TRBV2; CDR3: CASSDPGQGKYNEQFF; DNA: TGTGCCAGCAGTGACCCGGGACAGGGCAAATACAATGAGCAGTTCTTC
D: NA; size: NA; J: TRBJ1-1; V: TRBV5-1; CDR3: CASSLAVDVGTEAFF; DNA: TGCGCCAGCAGCTTGGCCGTGGACGTGGGCACTGAAGCTTTCTTT
D: TRBD2; size: NA; J: TRBJ2-1; V: TRBV11-3; CDR3: CASSSGTSGGLKYNEQFF; DNA: TGTGCCAGCAGCTCCGGGACTAGCGGGGGCCTTAAGTACAATGAGCAGTTCTTC
D: NA; size: NA; J: TRBJ2-3; V: TRBV19; CDR3: CATALGAGTLTDTQYF; DNA: TGTGCCACCGCGCTCGGGGCAGGGACTCTCACAGATACGCAGTATTTT
D: TRBD2; size: NA; J: TRBJ2-1; V: TRBV5-1; CDR3: CASSFSGTSGVDEQFF; DNA: TGCGCCAGCAGCTTTTCCGGGACTAGCGGGGTAGATGAGCAGTTCTTC
D: NA; size: NA; J: TRBJ1-3; V: TRBV6-1; CDR3: CASMAGGNTIYF; DNA: TGTGCCAGCATGGCGGGTGGGAACACCATATATTTT
D: NA; size: NA; J: TRBJ2-3; V: TRBV27; CDR3: CASRPWRDGDTDTQYF; DNA: TGTGCCAGCAGACCGTGGCGGGACGGGGACACAGATACGCAGTATTTT
D: NA; size: NA; J: TRBJ2-2; V: TRBV5-1; CDR3: CASSLTPQGLAGELFF; DNA: TGCGCCAGCAGCTTAACCCCCCAGGGTTTAGCCGGGGAGCTGTTTTTT
D: NA; size: NA; J: TRBJ1-4; V: TRBV18; CDR3: CASSHFKEMGRGEKLFF; DNA: TGTGCCAGCTCACATTTTAAAGAAATGGGTCGCGGCGAAAAACTGTTTTTT
D: NA; size: NA; J: TRBJ1-2; V: TRBV5-1; CDR3: CASSLSAGEGGYTF; DNA: TGCGCCAGCAGCTTGTCCGCAGGGGAGGGGGGCTACACCTTC
D: NA; size: NA; J: TRBJ2-1; V: TRBV6-1; CDR3: CASSEVGGGRFF; DNA: TGTGCCAGCAGTGAAGTTGGGGGCGGACGGTTCTTC
D: NA; size: NA; J: TRBJ2-2; V: TRBV6-5; CDR3: CASSYSPRGGGELFF; DNA: TGTGCCAGCAGTTACTCTCCCAGGGGTGGCGGGGAGCTGTTTTTT
D: NA; size: NA; J: TRBJ2-2; V: TRBV7-9; CDR3: CASSVIVGGVTGELFF; DNA: TGTGCCAGCAGCGTTATAGTGGGGGGCGTCACCGGGGAGCTGTTTTTT
D: NA; size: NA; J: TRBJ1-1; V: TRBV27; CDR3: CASSPLAGWSEAFF; DNA: TGTGCCAGCAGTCCCCTCGCAGGGTGGTCTGAAGCTTTCTTT
D: NA; size: few; J: TRBJ1-1; V: TRBV15; CDR3: CATSPTVGGMNTEAFF; DNA: TGTGCCACCAGCCCTACCGTAGGTGGGATGAACACTGAAGCTTTCTTT
D: NA; size: few; J: TRBJ2-1; V: TRBV18; CDR3: CASSAGFHEQFF; DNA: TGTGCCAGCTCAGCAGGGTTCCATGAGCAGTTCTTC
D: TRBD1; size: once; J: TRBJ2-7; V: TRBV5-1; CDR3: CASSSRTGANEQYF; DNA: TGCGCCAGCAGCTCCAGGACAGGGGCAAACGAGCAGTACTTC
D: NA; size: NA; J: TRBJ2-3; V: TRBV5-1; CDR3: CASSLERGRSTDTQYF; DNA: TGCGCCAGCAGCTTGGAACGGGGCCGTAGCACAGATACGCAGTATTTT
D: NA; size: NA; J: TRBJ2-5; V: TRBV7-6; CDR3: CASSLRGSGFQETQYF; DNA: TGTGCCAGCAGCTTACGAGGGTCGGGGTTTCAAGAGACCCAGTACTTC
D: NA; size: once; J: TRBJ2-5; V: TRBV5-1; CDR3: CASSSRPLQETQYF; DNA: TGCGCCAGCAGCTCCCGACCTCTTCAAGAGACCCAGTACTTC
D: TRBD1; size: NA; J: TRBJ2-7; V: TRBV18; CDR3: CASSPGSGTGGGEQYF; DNA: TGTGCCAGCTCACCAGGTTCCGGGACAGGGGGCGGCGAGCAGTACTTC
D: NA; size: NA; J: TRBJ2-5; V: TRBV7-7; CDR3: CASSLAGLFQETQYF; DNA: TGTGCCAGCAGCTTGGCAGGGCTCTTCCAAGAGACCCAGTACTTC
D: NA; size: once; J: TRBJ1-3; V: TRBV27; CDR3: CASRGTVSGNTIYF; DNA: TGTGCCAGCAGGGGGACGGTTTCTGGAAACACCATATATTTT
D: NA; size: once; J: TRBJ1-1; V: TRBV7-2; CDR3: CASSSSPNTEAFF; DNA: TGTGCCAGCAGCTCCTCTCCGAACACTGAAGCTTTCTTT
D: TRBD2; size: NA; J: TRBJ2-3; V: TRBV10-3; CDR3: CAISERDYTDTQYF; DNA: TGTGCCATCAGTGAGCGGGACTACACAGATACGCAGTATTTT
D: NA; size: NA; J: TRBJ1-6; V: TRBV18; CDR3: CASSPGSYNSPLHF; DNA: TGTGCCAGCTCACCAGGCAGCTATAATTCACCCCTCCACTTT
D: NA; size: NA; J: TRBJ1-1; V: TRBV4-1; CDR3: CASSQDQGATEAFF; DNA: TGCGCCAGCAGCCAAGACCAGGGAGCGACTGAAGCTTTCTTT
D: NA; size: NA; J: TRBJ1-5; V: TRBV19; CDR3: CASKWEQFTNQPQHF; DNA: TGTGCCAGTAAATGGGAACAGTTTACCAATCAGCCCCAGCATTTT
D: NA; size: NA; J: TRBJ1-2; V: TRBV7-6; CDR3: CASSPTPGYGYTF; DNA: TGTGCCAGCAGCCCGACCCCTGGTTATGGCTACACCTTC
D: NA; size: NA; J: TRBJ1-2; V: TRBV6-1; CDR3: CASSEHLMGAYGYTF; DNA: TGTGCCAGCAGTGAACACCTCATGGGGGCCTATGGCTACACCTTC
D: TRBD1; size: NA; J: TRBJ2-3; V: TRBV14; CDR3: CASSQVPGQGLDTQYF; DNA: TGTGCCAGCAGCCAGGTACCGGGACAGGGACTAGATACGCAGTATTTT
D: NA; size: NA; J: TRBJ2-4; V: TRBV7-2; CDR3: CASSLEGKNIQYF; DNA: TGTGCCAGCAGCTTAGAGGGAAAGAACATTCAGTACTTC
D: NA; size: NA; J: TRBJ2-7; V: TRBV29-1; CDR3: CSVEIGQGNYEQYF; DNA: TGCAGCGTTGAAATTGGGCAGGGGAACTACGAGCAGTACTTC
D: NA; size: NA; J: TRBJ2-2; V: TRBV6-5; CDR3: CASRLDGRNTGELFF; DNA: TGTGCCAGCAGATTGGACGGACGGAACACCGGGGAGCTGTTTTTT
D: TRBD2; size: few; J: TRBJ2-3; V: TRBV29-1; CDR3: CSVDSGGEDTQYF; DNA: TGCAGCGTTGATTCTGGGGGGGAGGATACGCAGTATTTT
D: NA; size: NA; J: TRBJ1-4; V: TRBV14; CDR3: CASSLQVNEKLFF; DNA: TGTGCCAGCAGCTTGCAGGTTAATGAAAAACTGTTTTTT
D: TRBD1; size: NA; J: TRBJ1-5; V: TRBV6-1; CDR3: CASTPGQENQPQHF; DNA: TGTGCCAGCACACCGGGACAGGAGAATCAGCCCCAGCATTTT
D: TRBD1; size: NA; J: TRBJ2-3; V: TRBV18; CDR3: CASSRRQGEGTDTQYF; DNA: TGTGCCAGCTCACGGAGACAGGGAGAGGGCACAGATACGCAGTATTTT
D: NA; size: NA; J: TRBJ1-2; V: TRBV11-2; CDR3: CASSFPIWDGYTF; DNA: TGTGCCAGCAGCTTCCCCATTTGGGATGGCTACACCTTC
D: NA; size: NA; J: TRBJ1-3; V: TRBV5-8; CDR3: CASSPRGGLSGNTIYF; DNA: TGTGCCAGCAGCCCCCGAGGTGGGCTCTCTGGAAACACCATATATTTT
D: NA; size: NA; J: TRBJ2-5; V: TRBV18; CDR3: CASSPLIETQYF; DNA: TGTGCCAGCTCACCCCTCATAGAGACCCAGTACTTC
D: NA; size: NA; J: TRBJ1-2; V: TRBV18; CDR3: CASSPVGGGYTF; DNA: TGTGCCAGCTCACCAGTAGGGGGAGGCTACACCTTC
D: NA; size: NA; J: TRBJ1-2; V: TRBV6-5; CDR3: CASSPDERYGYTF; DNA: TGTGCCAGCAGCCCGGACGAGCGCTATGGCTACACCTTC
D: NA; size: NA; J: TRBJ2-1; V: TRBV6-5; CDR3: CASRESPSRDEQFF; DNA: TGTGCCAGCAGGGAGTCTCCCTCGAGGGATGAGCAGTTCTTC